This section outlines one TCR beta chain sequence together with its context. The data were obtained in a study of T cell changes during pregnancy in multiple sclerosis. The CDR3 has 15 amino acids. Trimming removed 6 bases at V and 4 bases at J, with 16 bases between. Germline V gene sequence: CDR1 SEHNR, CDR2 FQNEAQ (reference sequence). The data were produced by immunoSEQ multiplex PCR, yet TCRdb's version contains in-frame clones alone and is incomplete. The sample includes around 92,000 clones, roughly 92% of them seen just once. This receptor was identified in a female donor with multiple sclerosis, enrolled in a pregnancy study. The material sequenced was peripheral blood, taken after pregnancy. The chain is built from TRBV7-9 and TRBJ1-5; D is unclear. The CDR3 reads CASSKAGSGNQPQHF. CDR3 DNA: TGTGCCAGCAGTAAGGCGGGGAGCGGGAATCAGCCCCAGCATTTT. Supplemented by reference TRBV7-9 and TRBJ1-5, the full variable domain reads DTGVSQNPRHKITKRGQNVTFRCDPISEHNRLYWYRQTLGQGPEFLTYFQNEAQLEKSRLLSDRFSAERPKGSFSTLEIQRTEQGDSAMYLCASSKAGSGNQPQHFGDGTRLSIL.